This T cell receptor (beta chain) was identified during a study of human T cells and chemical hapten exposure. This clonotype was observed at least ten times. What the library attached to individual cDNA molecules were unique molecular identifiers. TCRdb processed the RACE reads anew with MiXCR; each CDR3 protein has one entry. The sample includes some 51,000 distinct CDR3 sequences, approximately 9.8% of them seen just once. Documented time point: pre-sensitization, week 0. Treatment in this sample: therapeutic diphenylcyclopropenone sensitization with weekly scalp DPC. Non-pregnant alopecia patients aged 18 to 70, suitable for DPC therapy. This specimen consisted of whole blood, obtained in connection with sensitization to the hapten diphenylcyclopropenone (DPC). The TCR was taken from a woman in her forties with alopecia areata. Some clones in this sample may be carry-over from other donors' samples.

The CDR3 coding sequence is TGTGCCAGCAGCCCCTCCGGGGGCGGGGTGGACAATGAGCAGTTCTTC. Protein sequence: CASSPSGGGVDNEQFF. The gene calls are TRBV7-3 and TRBJ2-1; D is possibly TRBD1 or TRBD2 (6 bases each). The CDR3 has 16 residues. Germline values: CDR1 SGHTA, CDR2 FQGTGA. The ends were cut back, 5 bases at V and 5 bases at J, with 19 bases in the middle. The whole variable domain, remainder taken from reference TRBV7-3 and TRBJ2-1, is GAGVSQTPSNKVTEKGKYVELRCDPISGHTALYWYRQSLGQGPEFLIYFQGTGAADDSGLPNDRFFAVRPEGSVSTLKIQRTERGDSAVYLCASSPSGGGVDNEQFFGPGTRLTVL.